The 14 T cell receptor beta chains listed next were all sequenced from one sample in a study of cytomegalovirus exposure and HLA in healthy donors (dated by TCRdb to the late 2010s). The library was made by the immunoSEQ multiplex PCR assay. TCRdb stores this immuneACCESS table with in-frame sequences only. Part of the clones is absent; in the studies checked, under half of the shortfall reflects unresolved V genes, and no reason is known for the rest. The sample data list 220,000 or so clones, and around nine tenths of these were observed just once. 1% to 1.2% of the sample is held by the ten biggest clonotypes. The sequenced sample consisted of PBMCs. Every receptor here comes from a young woman in good health and CMV-seronegative.

The count of this clone is one. The genes are TRBV5-6 and TRBJ2-3; 7 bases are a match to TRBD1. The V and J ends lost 4 bases and 0 bases, in that order; junction bases with no gene match: 5. Germline CDR1 and CDR2: SGHDT and YYEEEE. CDR3 length: 15 amino acids. The CDR3 spells CASSLRTGSTDTQYF. The CDR3 DNA follows: TGTGCCAGCAGCCTACGGACAGGCAGCACAGATACGCAGTATTTT.

CDR3 protein: CASSLRSTTGRETQYF. CDR3 DNA: TGTGCCAGCAGCTTACGGTCAACGACAGGGCGAGAGACCCAGTACTTC. The V call is TRBV5-4, the J call TRBJ2-5; 7 positions match TRBD1. CDR1 and CDR2 from the germline V gene are SGHNT and YYREEE (reference sequence). After removal of 2 bases from V and 4 bases from J, the junction contained 11 bases not matched to a gene. The CDR3 consists of 16 residues.

V usage is TRBV12-5 and J usage is TRBJ1-1; a weak D match, TRBD1 (5 bases). The CDR3 has 13 residues. V was trimmed by 7 bases and J by 6 bases, leaving 15 bases between them. CDR1 is LGHNT and CDR2 is FRNRAP in the germline V gene. CDR3 in DNA: TGTGCTAGTGCGGAAAGGGGAAGCTCTGAAGCTTTCTTT. Translated: CASAERGSSEAFF.

The chain is built from TRBV6-1 and TRBJ1-6; D may be TRBD1 (6 bases). Trimming shortened V by 7 bases and J by 8 bases, and 12 bases separated the two germline ends. This CDR3 comprises 13 residues. Germline V lookup: CDR1 MNHNS, CDR2 SASEGT. This CDR3 is CASTSTGDSPLHF. CDR3 sequence (DNA): TGTGCCAGCACCTCGACAGGCGATTCACCCCTCCACTTT.

The gene calls are TRBV2 and TRBJ2-2; the D is unclear. Per germline, CDR1 SNHLY and CDR2 FYNNEI. The CDR3 extends over 10 amino acids. V was clipped by 11 bases and J by 4 bases, with 5 bases between them. The CDR3 reads CASGTGELFF. For the CDR3, the DNA is TGTGCCTCCGGCACCGGGGAGCTGTTTTTT.

The CDR3 sequence: CASSPPGLAGTNTGELFF. Written as DNA, the CDR3 is TGCGCCAGCAGCCCGCCGGGACTAGCGGGTACTAACACCGGGGAGCTGTTTTTT. The genes are TRBV5-1 and TRBJ2-2; the match to TRBD2 covers 12 bases. V trimming: 4 bases; J trimming: 2 bases; junction bases outside the gene matches: 9. Per the germline V gene, CDR1 is SGHRS and CDR2 is YFSETQ. The CDR3 extends over 18 amino acids.

The V and J genes are TRBV6-5 and TRBJ2-5; the match to TRBD2 covers 11 bases. J gave up 5 bases and V 6 bases, and 8 bases lay outside the gene matches. Looked up from germline, CDR1 is MNHEY and CDR2 is SVGAGI. The CDR3 has 15 residues. This CDR3 reads CASSELAGDSETQYF. CDR3 in DNA: TGTGCCAGCAGCGAACTAGCGGGAGATAGTGAGACCCAGTACTTC.

This chain links TRBV4-1 with TRBJ2-7; TRBD2 agrees at 8 bases. The trim removed 1 base at V and 1 base at J, leaving 3 bases unmatched. This CDR3 spans 15 amino acids. CDR1 is MGHRA and CDR2 is YSYEKL in the germline V gene. CDR3 coding DNA: TGCGCCAGCAGCCAAGCGGGAGGGCCTTCCTACGAGCAGTACTTC. Translation: CASSQAGGPSYEQYF.

The chain recombines TRBV12-5 with TRBJ2-3, with 11 bases that match TRBD2. This CDR3 comprises 15 residues. The germline gives CDR1 LGHNT, CDR2 FRNRAP. The V and J ends lost 5 bases and 3 bases, in that order; junction bases with no gene match: 4. In nucleotides, the CDR3 is TGTGCTAGTGGTCCTGGGACTAGCGGTACAGATACGCAGTATTTT. It specifies CASGPGTSGTDTQYF.

The chain has TRBV5-1 and TRBJ2-1, with 12 bases that match TRBD2. The length of the CDR3 is 15 residues. V lost 0 bases to trimming and J lost 9 bases; unmatched junction nucleotides: 4. Germline assignment: CDR1 SGHRS and CDR2 YFSETQ. Here the CDR3 reads CASSLELAGGGEQFF. The DNA for the CDR3 is TGCGCCAGCAGCTTGGAGCTAGCGGGAGGGGGTGAGCAGTTCTTC. Full variable domain (remainder filled in from reference TRBV5-1 and TRBJ2-1): KAGVTQTPRYLIKTRGQQVTLSCSPISGHRSVSWYQQTPGQGLQFLFEYFSETQRNKGNFPGRFSGRQFSNSRSEMNVSTLELGDSALYLCASSLELAGGGEQFFGPGTRLTVL.

This chain connects TRBV30 to TRBJ1-5; D remains unclear. CDR1 GTSNPN and CDR2 SVGIG come from the germline V gene (reference sequence). The germline V and J ends were trimmed by 0 bases and 5 bases, with 8 bases remaining between them. CDR3 length: 13 residues. The CDR3 spells CAWSVSIDQPQHF. In nucleotides, the CDR3 is TGTGCCTGGAGTGTATCCATTGATCAGCCCCAGCATTTT.

The V gene is TRBV15, the J gene TRBJ2-7, with TRBD2 as a possible D gene (6 bases). The CDR3 sequence is 15 residues long. Germline CDR1 reads LNHNV; CDR2 reads YYDKDF (reference sequence). Trimming cost V 1 base and J 1 base, with 11 bases left between them. CDR3 coding DNA: TGTGCCACCAGCAGAGTTGGGAGCGGGTCCTACGAGCAGTACTTC. It yields the protein CATSRVGSGSYEQYF.

This sequence joins TRBV15 and TRBJ2-5; D possibly corresponds to TRBD2 (6 bases). The germline gives CDR1 LNHNV, CDR2 YYDKDF (reference sequence). The CDR3 contains 16 residues. Trimming removed 3 bases at V and 2 bases at J, with 16 bases between. The CDR3 loop is CATSSRAIAVQETQYF. In DNA, the CDR3 is TGTGCCACCAGCAGTAGGGCCATAGCGGTACAAGAGACCCAGTACTTC.

The J gene is TRBJ1-4, the V gene TRBV27; D possibly corresponds to TRBD1 (5 bases). The CDR3 is 14 residues long. The germline V and J ends were trimmed by 1 base and 8 bases, with 11 bases remaining between them. CDR1 MNHEY and CDR2 SMNVEV come from the germline V gene (reference sequence). As DNA, the CDR3 is TGTGCCAGCAGTTTATTAGGGGCGCGGGAAAAACTGTTTTTT. Encoded protein: CASSLLGAREKLFF.